This TCR beta chain originates from a study of cytomegalovirus exposure and HLA in healthy donors. Regarding the study as a whole: Accurate HLA-A and HLA-B prediction from TCR beta sequences was reported for most subjects. Later analysis identified about 15,000 TCR beta sequences associated with HLA alleles, using a false discovery rate threshold of 0.05.

The PCR employed 60 Vbeta primers together with 13 Jbeta primers. The assay was immunoSEQ multiplex PCR, and TCRdb's table has in-frame clones only and misses some. The sample contains 100,000 to 150,000 clones, roughly 70% of which appear only once. The V end was cut by 3 bases, the J end by 6 bases, with 15 bases between. The CDR3 extends over 15 amino acids. Germline values: CDR1 SGHVS, CDR2 FQNEAQ. Comments on this clone: The antigen is undetermined.

The genes are TRBV7-8 and TRBJ1-5; weak D call: TRBD1 (6 bases). Sequenced input: PBMCs. The sequence was collected from a man aged 40-49 years in good health and CMV-seropositive. The CDR3 is CASSFGGGGAQPQHF. The CDR3 DNA follows: TGTGCCAGCAGCTTTGGGGGAGGGGGGGCTCAGCCCCAGCATTTT. The variable domain in full, completed from reference TRBV7-8 and TRBJ1-5, reads GAGVSQSPRYKVAKRGQDVALRCDPISGHVSLFWYQQALGQGPEFLTYFQNEAQLDKSGLPSDRFFAERPEGSVSTLKIQRTQQEDSAVYLCASSFGGGGAQPQHFGDGTRLSIL.